This passage covers 21 T cell receptor beta chains from one sample sequenced in a study of T cell clones after liver transplantation. Generated by immunoSEQ multiplex PCR, the TCRdb table keeps only in-frame clones and is missing some. This sample has 70,000 to 80,000 clones, with under 95% found just once. The sequences come from CD4+ T cells from blood, collected before liver transplant. These receptors were obtained from a human donor who received a liver transplant.

This clone was seen a single time. The chain uses TRBV6-1 and TRBJ1-1; D is perhaps TRBD1 (6 bases). Germline V lookup: CDR1 MNHNS, CDR2 SASEGT. The V end was cut by 7 bases, the J end by 1 base, with 13 bases between. This CDR3 is 14 amino acids long. The CDR3 is CASTKGGANTEAFF. Here the CDR3 DNA reads TGTGCCAGCACCAAAGGGGGGGCGAACACTGAAGCTTTCTTT.

This rearrangement joins TRBV28 to TRBJ2-3; 8 bases fit TRBD1. J gave up 1 base and V 2 bases, and 2 bases lay outside the gene matches. The CDR3 runs to 15 residues. CDR1 is MDHEN and CDR2 is SYDVKM in the germline V gene. The CDR3 region has the DNA TGTGCCAGCAGTTTAGTACAGGGGGGCACAGATACGCAGTATTTT. Its protein is CASSLVQGGTDTQYF.

The chain combines TRBV5-1 with TRBJ2-2; D may match TRBD1 or TRBD2 (5 bases each). The CDR3 spans 15 residues. V was shortened by 5 bases and J by 4 bases, with 15 bases between the two germline ends. CDR1 and CDR2 from the germline V gene are SGHRS and YFSETQ. CDR3 sequence (DNA): TGCGCCAGCAGTTGGGACCCCAGGAGCACCGGGGAGCTGTTTTTT. It specifies CASSWDPRSTGELFF.

This clone was seen once. This sequence joins TRBV29-1 and TRBJ2-3; 16 bases agree with TRBD2. Germline V gene data show CDR1 as SQVTM and CDR2 as ANQGSEA. V was clipped by 4 bases and J by 2 bases; unmatched bases: 9. The CDR3 is made up of 18 amino acids. CDR3 protein: CSVGGTSGRAVDTDTQYF. CDR3 DNA sequence: TGCAGCGTTGGGGGGACTAGCGGGAGGGCCGTCGACACAGATACGCAGTATTTT.

The chain has TRBV5-4 and TRBJ2-1; no reliable D call. The germline gives CDR1 SGHNT, CDR2 YYREEE (reference sequence). Trimming shortened V by 1 base and J by 9 bases, and 8 bases separated the two germline ends. CDR3 size: 12 residues. The CDR3 protein is CASSLTAGEQFF. Here the CDR3 DNA reads TGTGCCAGCAGCTTGACCGCCGGTGAGCAGTTCTTC.

V is TRBV25-1 and J is TRBJ2-3, with 11 bases aligning to TRBD1. V gave up 2 bases and J gave up 4 bases; unmatched junction bases: 5. CDR1 and CDR2 from the germline V gene are MGHDK and SYGVNS. This CDR3 has 16 residues. The CDR3 bases are TGTGCCAGCAGTGAAGGAGGACAGGGGGCAGCAGATACGCAGTATTTT. Its protein product is CASSEGGQGAADTQYF.

The rearrangement joins TRBV6-6 to TRBJ2-5; the D is unclear. This CDR3 is 13 amino acids long. Trimming stripped 7 bases from V and 1 base from J, with 10 bases between. Germline-derived CDR1 and CDR2 are MNHNY and SVGAGI (reference sequence). In nucleotides, the CDR3 is TGTGCCAGCAATCGGCAGTCCCAAGAGACCCAGTACTTC. Translation gives CASNRQSQETQYF.

The rearrangement uses TRBV4-2 and TRBJ2-5, with 10 bases identical to TRBD1. Near its end, the DNA agrees better with TRBJ2-7, so the J call may be wrong. This CDR3 is 15 amino acids long. The V gene's germline CDR1 is LGHNA and CDR2 YNFKEQ. The CDR3 loop is CASSQDGGQGDEQYF. CDR3 nucleotides: TGTGCCAGCAGCCAAGATGGCGGACAGGGGGACGAGCAGTACTTC.

This clone was counted once. The chain uses TRBV4-3 and TRBJ2-5, with TRBD1 matching over 12 bases. Trimming took 0 bases from V and 3 from J; bases not matched to a gene: 8. The CDR3 is 18 amino acids. Germline values: CDR1 LGHNA, CDR2 YSLEER. CDR3 region: CASSQDLGTGGWKETQYF. DNA of the CDR3: TGCGCCAGCAGCCAAGACCTTGGGACAGGGGGCTGGAAAGAGACCCAGTACTTC.

This clone was recorded a few times. The chain employs TRBV6-1 and TRBJ1-5, with a weak D call TRBD1 (6 bases). In germline, CDR1 is MNHNS, CDR2 SASEGT. Deletions cut 6 bases from V and 5 bases from J, with 14 bases between. The CDR3 extends over 14 amino acids. CDR3: CASREGGMDQPQHF. CDR3 in DNA: TGTGCCAGCAGGGAGGGGGGGATGGATCAGCCCCAGCATTTT.

This clone came up once. The chain has TRBV6-6 and TRBJ1-1, with D perhaps matching TRBD1 (6 bases). V was trimmed by 5 bases and J by 2 bases, leaving 12 bases between them. The CDR3 has 14 amino acids. Looked up from germline, CDR1 is MNHNY and CDR2 is SVGAGI (reference sequence). The CDR3 here is CASSPAGANTEAFF. The DNA of the CDR3 is TGTGCCAGCAGTCCCGCGGGGGCAAACACTGAAGCTTTCTTT.

V and J are TRBV5-1 and TRBJ1-2; possibly TRBD1 for D (6 bases). Trimming cost V 0 bases and J 3 bases, with 6 bases left between them. Germline loops: CDR1 SGHRS, CDR2 YFSETQ. The CDR3 has 13 amino acids. CDR3 amino acids: CASSLGQDYGYTF. The CDR3 DNA sequence: TGCGCCAGCAGCTTGGGACAGGACTATGGCTACACCTTC. The whole variable domain, filled in from reference TRBV5-1 and TRBJ1-2, reads KAGVTQTPRYLIKTRGQQVTLSCSPISGHRSVSWYQQTPGQGLQFLFEYFSETQRNKGNFPGRFSGRQFSNSRSEMNVSTLELGDSALYLCASSLGQDYGYTFGSGTRLTVV.

This sequence joins TRBV5-1 and TRBJ1-4, with 8 bases fitting TRBD1. J gave up 1 base and V 3 bases, and 5 bases lay outside the gene matches. Germline V CDR1 and CDR2: SGHRS, YFSETQ. This CDR3 has 16 residues. CDR3 nucleotide sequence: TGCGCCAGCAGCTGGACCACAGGGGGAACTAATGAAAAACTGTTTTTT. Amino acid sequence: CASSWTTGGTNEKLFF. The full variable domain, rest sourced from reference TRBV5-1 and TRBJ1-4, is KAGVTQTPRYLIKTRGQQVTLSCSPISGHRSVSWYQQTPGQGLQFLFEYFSETQRNKGNFPGRFSGRQFSNSRSEMNVSTLELGDSALYLCASSWTTGGTNEKLFFGSGTQLSVL.

This chain links TRBV7-2 with TRBJ1-3, with TRBD1 matching over 9 bases. The CDR3 is made up of 18 amino acids. V was clipped by 2 bases and J by 0 bases; unmatched bases: 8. Per the germline V gene, CDR1 is SGHTA and CDR2 is FQGNSA. The CDR3 coding sequence is TGTGCCAGCAGCTTAACGGTCAGGGGACAGGGCTCTGGAAACACCATATATTTT. It is translated as CASSLTVRGQGSGNTIYF.

This chain connects TRBV27 to TRBJ2-7; D may be TRBD2 (5 bases). V was cut by 4 bases and J by 7 bases, with 20 bases left in between. Germline CDR1 reads MNHEY; CDR2 reads SMNVEV (reference sequence). This CDR3 is built from 15 residues. CDR3 sequence (DNA): TGTGCCAGCAGTTCCTTAGCGAGGACTCGGTTGGAGCAGTACTTC. As protein: CASSSLARTRLEQYF.

This clone was seen once. The gene calls are TRBV11-3 and TRBJ1-4; 9 nucleotides align to TRBD1. V was clipped by 5 bases and J by 0 bases; unmatched bases: 7. CDR1 and CDR2 from the germline V gene are SGHNT and YENEEA. The CDR3 extends over 17 amino acids. The CDR3 nucleotides read TGTGCCAGCAGCCCAGGACAGGGGACAACAACTAATGAAAAACTGTTTTTT. This sequence encodes CASSPGQGTTTNEKLFF.

The chain couples TRBV25-1 to TRBJ2-1, with D possibly TRBD2 on 6 matching bases. Trimming took off 5 bases at V and 8 bases at J, with 19 bases between the two ends. The CDR3 extends over 15 amino acids. CDR1 is MGHDK, CDR2 SYGVNS, per germline. The CDR3: CASSLFTRDLDEQFF. The CDR3 DNA reads as TGTGCCAGCAGTCTTTTCACCAGGGACTTGGATGAGCAGTTCTTC.

Only a few counts were recorded for this clone. V and J are TRBV11-2 and TRBJ2-7; 7 bases are a match to TRBD1. V shed 4 bases and J 3 bases; nucleotides not matched to a gene: 12. Germline V gene data show CDR1 as SGHAT and CDR2 as FQNNGV. This CDR3 is built from 16 residues. CDR3: CASSSIQGWVGYEQYF. The DNA of the CDR3 is TGTGCCAGCAGCTCTATACAGGGGTGGGTCGGCTACGAGCAGTACTTC.

The chain uses TRBV5-1 and TRBJ2-7; D possibly corresponds to TRBD1 (6 bases). In germline, CDR1 is SGHRS, CDR2 YFSETQ. Trimming took off 0 bases at V and 2 bases at J, with 15 bases between the two ends. This CDR3 contains 16 residues. The CDR3 DNA reads as TGCGCCAGCAGCTTGGAGGTAGAGGGACACACCTACGAGCAGTACTTC. This gives the protein CASSLEVEGHTYEQYF.

The genes are TRBV11-2 and TRBJ2-7; possibly TRBD1 or TRBD2 for D (5 bases each). CDR1 is SGHAT and CDR2 is FQNNGV in the germline V gene. Trimming removed 6 bases from V and 6 bases from J, with 18 bases in between. CDR3 length: 14 residues. The CDR3 DNA follows: TGTGCCAGCAGACCGCTGGCACGGGGCTCCGAGCAGTACTTC. It is translated as CASRPLARGSEQYF.

This sequence joins TRBV10-2 and TRBJ1-1; unclear D gene. Germline V gene sequence: CDR1 WSHSY, CDR2 SAAADI. This CDR3 is 14 amino acids long. Trimming shortened V by 3 bases and J by 6 bases, and 14 bases separated the two germline ends. DNA of the CDR3: TGCGCCAGCAGTGATCGGCAGAGAAGCTCTGAAGCTTTCTTT. Translation gives CASSDRQRSSEAFF.